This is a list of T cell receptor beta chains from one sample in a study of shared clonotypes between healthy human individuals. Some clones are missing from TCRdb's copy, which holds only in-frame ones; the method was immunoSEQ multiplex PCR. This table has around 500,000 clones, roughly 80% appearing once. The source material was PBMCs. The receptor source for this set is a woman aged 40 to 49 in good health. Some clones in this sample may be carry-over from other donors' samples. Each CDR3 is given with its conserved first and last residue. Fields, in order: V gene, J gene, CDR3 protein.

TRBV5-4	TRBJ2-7	CASSSRTGSSYEQYF
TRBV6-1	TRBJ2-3	CASSKLAERGDTQYF
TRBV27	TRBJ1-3	CASSLTGFGNTIYF
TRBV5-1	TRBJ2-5	CASSLEWGIETQYF
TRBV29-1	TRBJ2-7	CSVAEGTLSYEQYF
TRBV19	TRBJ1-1	CASGQGADTEAFF
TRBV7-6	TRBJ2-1	CASSLLVGNEQFF
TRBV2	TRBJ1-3	CASSEDWRDTIYF
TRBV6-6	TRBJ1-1	CASSSTAGSFEAFF
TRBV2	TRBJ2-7	CASSDTGQGLKYF
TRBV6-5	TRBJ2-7	CASSSSRGIGYEQYF
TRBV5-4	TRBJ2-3	CASSWEGGGTDTQYF
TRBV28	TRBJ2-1	CASSFAGEYNEQFF
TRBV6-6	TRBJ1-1	CASRSTGPNTEAFF
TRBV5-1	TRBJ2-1	CASSIGAYNEQFF
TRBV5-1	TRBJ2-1	CASSRRTSGSSDEQFF
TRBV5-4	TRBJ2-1	CASRRDSLSQFF
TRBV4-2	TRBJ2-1	CASSQDRVNEQFF
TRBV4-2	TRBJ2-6	CASSQDGSLSGANVLTF
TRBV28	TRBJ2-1	CASSTPAEQFF
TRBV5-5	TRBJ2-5	CASSLAPYTRGLETQYF
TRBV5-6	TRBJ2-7	CASSLIGGRFLNEQYF
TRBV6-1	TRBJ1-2	CASSVIANYGYTF
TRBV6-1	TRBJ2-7	CASSAQRYEQYF
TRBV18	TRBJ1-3	CASSPGSSGNTIYF
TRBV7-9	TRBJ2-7	CASSLGTDTYEQYF
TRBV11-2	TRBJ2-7	CASRKARQGADEQYF
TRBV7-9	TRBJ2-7	CASSLAPGPQGEQYF
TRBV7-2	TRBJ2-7	CASSLAGGPVEQYF
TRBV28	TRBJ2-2	CASFVTGETGELFF
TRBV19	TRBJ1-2	CASSRGNPSVYGYTF
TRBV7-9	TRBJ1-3	CASSLVGTGSGNTIYF
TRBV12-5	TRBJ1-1	CASGVGENTEAFF
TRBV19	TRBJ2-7	CASSISRDRGYEQYF
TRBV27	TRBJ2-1	CASSLSPGRGSNEQFF
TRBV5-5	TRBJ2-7	CASSLAVAGTYEQYF
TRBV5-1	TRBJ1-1	CASSSTGGENTEAFF
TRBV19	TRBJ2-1	CASSPTGSTYNEQFF
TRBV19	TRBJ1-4	CATCGGQPNEKLFF